This T cell receptor (beta chain) was recovered during a study of blood T cell repertoires in COVID-19. Study members were between about 18 and 100 years old and lived in around 24 US regions. Original data processing: Estimation of nucleated cell counts relied on the amplification of reference gene primers. The assay was immunoSEQ multiplex PCR, and TCRdb's table has in-frame clones only and misses some. V, J and clone size derive from that table, while D and trimming were established from the DNA sequence. Seen here are 160,000 or so clones, 70% to 90% observed once, and the top ten hold approximately 6%. The CDR3 loop spans 14 amino acids. The V and J ends lost 7 bases and 1 base respectively, with 13 bases between them. Germline-derived CDR1 and CDR2 are LNHDA and SQIVND (reference sequence).

The sequence was obtained from a man in his forties who had recovered from COVID-19. The material sequenced was PBMCs or T cells enriched from blood (not recorded which). This chain joins TRBV19 and TRBJ1-1, with a possible D match to TRBD1 (6 bases). CDR3 loop: CASNQDRRNTEAFF. CDR3 coding DNA: TGTGCCAGTAACCAAGACAGGAGGAACACTGAAGCTTTCTTT.